This T cell receptor (beta chain) was obtained from a study of post-analysis software for immune sequencing data (dated by TCRdb to the mid-2010s). Background for the entire study: Recorded disease courses included relapsing-remitting, secondary progressive and progressive-relapsing multiple sclerosis, with some patients lacking subtype annotation. A subset of samples was prepared in parallel using single-end sample barcoding, then pooled and co-amplified after Illumina adapter ligation. The patient repertoires were compared against some twelve previously published healthy control repertoires obtained from donors aged about 6 to 26 years.

Libraries were made using PCR. Sequencing instrument: Illumina HiSeq 2500. To reduce PCR and sequencing biases, unique molecular identifiers were built into the TCR beta cDNA libraries. Some 500,000 cDNA molecules were obtained per 1 to 10 million input T cells, so each molecule approximated one T cell. Patient libraries were prepared and sequenced with the same protocol used for the earlier healthy control dataset. Within a given batch, samples were prepared together, multiplexed and sequenced on the same HiSeq lane. Under the source paper's analysis protocol: MIGEC was used to process the raw barcoded reads, and molecular identifier groups with only a single read were discarded before consensus assembly and CDR3 extraction. Clonotype tables were post-analysed with VDJtools, and diversity was normalized by down-sampling all datasets to the smallest sample size. To correct batch-related cross-sample contamination, repertoire overlap clustering matched CDR3 amino acid sequences but not nucleotide sequences. Starting from the raw public reads, TCRdb applied fastp trimming at Q25, assembled clones with MiXCR and retained in-frame beta chains. All rows with the same CDR3 protein become a single entry with the most common DNA and genes. The V and J calls come from TCRdb's annotation, not from the publication. This sample holds roughly 700,000 distinct CDR3 sequences; 25% to 30% were observed only once. 0.56% of the sample belongs to the ten largest clones.

Here is what the overall study found, with its caveats: Direct clustering with F measure revealed strong co-clustering of samples prepared in the same batch, which led to a batch-effect correction. Patients showed significantly higher frequencies than controls for about 5 TRBV segments, among them TRBV5-6, TRBV5-1 and TRBV20-1. Compared with controls, multiple sclerosis patients had significantly lower normalized Chao1 diversity, a finding suggesting substantial peripheral T-cell clonal expansion. The control group was slightly older than the multiple sclerosis patient group.

In the case of this clonotype: Its binding antigen is unknown. Relative to the germline gene, one junction end is altered; a read error may explain this.

To demonstrate the VDJtools post-analysis software, TCR beta repertoires were profiled from the peripheral blood of more than 10 young patients with multiple sclerosis. The multiple sclerosis patients were children and adolescents between roughly 6 and 17 years of age. From its cysteine to its phenylalanine, the CDR3 spans 14 amino acids. Only the CDR3 region is kept as DNA, spanning 42 bases read in frame from base 1. CDR1 and CDR2 were assigned from the germline V gene as MDHEN and SYDVKM. The chain employs TRBV28 and TRBJ2-5; the D gene is possibly TRBD1, with 6 bases matching. Material: blood. The origin of this receptor is a girl aged 5-17 years with multiple sclerosis. The DNA sequence is TGTGCCAGCAGTTTATTGCAGGGACAAGAGACCCGGTACTTC. It translates as CASSLLQGQETRYF. Reference TRBV28 and TRBJ2-5 genes cover what lies past the CDR3, so the full variable domain is DVKVTQSSRYLVKRTGEKVFLECVQDMDHENMFWYRQDPGLGLRLIYFSYDVKMKEKGDIPEGYSVSREKKERFSLILESASTNQTSMYLCASSLLQGQETRYFGPGTRLLVL.